This T cell receptor (beta chain) was recorded in a study of siplizumab effects on memory and regulatory T cells (dated by TCRdb to the late 2010s). Context from the whole study: The effect of the anti-CD2 antibody siplizumab on alloreactive T-cell subsets was examined in allogeneic mixed lymphocyte reactions constructed from human PBMCs. Overall results and qualifications from the work: Sequences below about 10^-5 frequency were poorly captured, so only a minor fraction of alloreactive clones could be mapped to unstimulated subsets. The cumulative frequency of alloreactive sequences traceable to unstimulated CD4+ memory T cells was significantly reduced by siplizumab. The suppressive function of proliferating Tregs from siplizumab cultures was not functionally confirmed. In reactions with siplizumab, an average of about 62% of mappable alloreactive CD4+ clones were Treg-derived, compared with approximately 29% in control reactions. Unstimulated naive T cells appeared more diverse than memory T cells, and naive cells seemed to contribute substantially to the alloresponse. Roughly 80-97% of proliferating CD4+ or CD8+ clones could not be assigned a naive or memory phenotype.

CDR1 and CDR2 (MNHEY, SVGAGI) derive from the germline V gene. Trimming takes 6 bases from V and 8 bases from J, and the germline ends sit 10 bases apart. The CDR3, cysteine through phenylalanine, is 11 amino acids long. Only the CDR3 part of the read is kept: 33 bases, read in frame from the first base. Libraries were built with the immunoSEQ multiplex PCR assay. Each sample had 80,000 to 100,000 TCR templates assayed by the deep sequencing platform. Genomic DNA extracted from sorted T cells was used for TCRbeta CDR3 sequencing. As for how the authors treated the data: The R programming language was used for clonal analysis of TCRbeta CDR3 data. Unstimulated samples were compared with post-reaction CFSE-low samples to define alloreactive CD4+ and CD8+ clones. By matching sequences to the repertoires of sorted unstimulated Treg and non-Treg cells, each alloreactive CD4+ clone was assigned a regulatory or non-regulatory origin. TCRdb limited this immuneACCESS table to in-frame rearrangements with V and J called. A share of clones is missing; checked studies link under half to unresolved V genes, and the rest is unexplained. The V and J calls and clone size are taken from that table; D and trimming were inferred from the DNA. The sample table contains approximately 94,000 clones; only one count was recorded for more than 85% of them. 0.15% of the sample goes to the ten largest clones.

This clone showed up just once. No antigen is known for it. The input lacks base qualities; no much larger clone sits a single base away. Sorted unstimulated T cells and proliferating T cells recovered from mixed lymphocyte reactions underwent TCRbeta CDR3 sequencing. Fresh whole blood from 9 to 10 HLA-typed healthy donors served as the source for isolating PBMCs. The chain is assembled from TRBV6-5 and TRBJ1-2; the D gene is unclear. The clonotype originates from a human donor in good health. Sequenced sample: CD4+ T cells sorted from blood. Read as DNA, the sequence is TGTGCCAGCAGGATTAGTGGGGGCTACACCTTC. Its translation reads: CASRISGGYTF.